A selection of T cell receptor beta chains follows, all from one sample in a study of shared clonotypes between healthy human individuals. Sequencing used immunoSEQ multiplex PCR; TCRdb keeps in-frame clones, though not all of them. The sample lists about 770,000 clones, just under 75% occurring once. The material sequenced was memory CD4+ T cells sorted from blood. Receptor source: a woman in her twenties or thirties in good health. CDR3s include the opening cysteine and the closing phenylalanine or tryptophan. The D gene is left open where the match is weak. Some rows mark clone size as missing; the rest say once, few, many or name a class of expanded clone.

J: TRBJ1-1; D: -; size: -; V: TRBV5-1; DNA: TGCGCCAGCAGCGTTACATCAGACACTGAAGCTTTCTTT; CDR3: CASSVTSDTEAFF
J: TRBJ2-2; D: TRBD2; size: -; V: TRBV2; DNA: TGTGCCAGCAAGGGCGGGAGGGCCTCGTCCGGGGAGCTGTTTTTT; CDR3: CASKGGRASSGELFF
J: TRBJ2-1; D: TRBD1; size: -; V: TRBV25-1; DNA: TGTGCCAGCAGTGATCCGGGACAGTCCTACAATGAGCAGTTCTTC; CDR3: CASSDPGQSYNEQFF
J: TRBJ2-5; D: -; size: -; V: TRBV19; DNA: TGTGCCAGTAGTATACAGGGGGGAGAGACCCAGTACTTC; CDR3: CASSIQGGETQYF
J: TRBJ2-7; D: -; size: -; V: TRBV11-2; DNA: TGTGCCAGCAGCTTAGCAGGCTACGAGCAGTACTTC; CDR3: CASSLAGYEQYF
J: TRBJ2-7; D: TRBD1; size: -; V: TRBV6-5; DNA: TGTGCCAGCAGCCTCGACAGGGCTCACTCCTACGAGCAGTACTTC; CDR3: CASSLDRAHSYEQYF
J: TRBJ2-1; D: TRBD2; size: few; V: TRBV19; DNA: TGTGCCAGTAGTTCACTAGCGGGAGGGGGAAGGGAGCAGTTCTTC; CDR3: CASSSLAGGGREQFF
J: TRBJ2-2; D: TRBD1; size: -; V: TRBV18; DNA: TGTGCCAGCTCACCCGGACAGGGAACCGGGGAGCTGTTTTTT; CDR3: CASSPGQGTGELFF
J: TRBJ2-5; D: TRBD2; size: once; V: TRBV5-1; DNA: TGCGCCAGCAGCTCGGGCCAACTAGCGGGAGGGCAAGAGACCCAGTACTTC; CDR3: CASSSGQLAGGQETQYF
J: TRBJ2-1; D: TRBD2; size: once; V: TRBV19; DNA: TGTGCCAGTAGTATAGCTAGCGGGGGGTACAATGAGCAGTTCTTC; CDR3: CASSIASGGYNEQFF
J: TRBJ1-6; D: -; size: -; V: TRBV2; DNA: TGTGCCAGCAGTGAAGATTTGGTTTCACCCCTCCACTTT; CDR3: CASSEDLVSPLHF
J: TRBJ2-3; D: -; size: -; V: TRBV2; DNA: TGTGCCAGCACCAAACTTAGCACAGATACGCAGTATTTT; CDR3: CASTKLSTDTQYF
J: TRBJ2-7; D: -; size: -; V: TRBV28; DNA: TGTGCCAGCACTCTAAACCTCTACGAGCAGTACTTC; CDR3: CASTLNLYEQYF
J: TRBJ1-2; D: -; size: few; V: TRBV6-6; DNA: TGTGCCACCCACCCCCAGGGGAACTATGGCTACACCTTC; CDR3: CATHPQGNYGYTF
J: TRBJ2-7; D: -; size: -; V: TRBV28; DNA: TGTGCCAGCAGTTTATTTGTGTCCCGCCCCTACGAGCAGTACTTC; CDR3: CASSLFVSRPYEQYF
J: TRBJ1-2; D: TRBD1; size: -; V: TRBV5-1; DNA: TGCGCCAGCAGCGCGAGCGGAGGGGGCAATGGCTACACCTTC; CDR3: CASSASGGGNGYTF
J: TRBJ1-2; D: TRBD1; size: -; V: TRBV6-6; DNA: TGTGCCAGCAGTTACAGGGGGCCGTCTGGTGGCTACACCTTC; CDR3: CASSYRGPSGGYTF
J: TRBJ2-1; D: -; size: -; V: TRBV15; DNA: TGTGCCACCAGCAGAGCTTTACTGGGTCGACTACAGCACGATGAGCAGTTCTTC; CDR3: CATSRALLGRLQHDEQFF
J: TRBJ2-5; D: -; size: -; V: TRBV28; DNA: TGTGCCAGCAGTTCGCCGGGACGAGGGCAAGAGACCCAGTACTTC; CDR3: CASSSPGRGQETQYF
J: TRBJ1-5; D: -; size: -; V: TRBV2; DNA: TGTGCCAGCAGCCTCCAGGGGAGCAATCAGCCCCAGCATTTT; CDR3: CASSLQGSNQPQHF
J: TRBJ1-1; D: TRBD1; size: -; V: TRBV2; DNA: TGTGCCAGCAGTGATGAGGGGGCTTCCACTGAAGCTTTCTTT; CDR3: CASSDEGASTEAFF
J: TRBJ2-2; D: -; size: -; V: TRBV28; DNA: TGTGCCAGCAGTTTAGCCACAAGGAACACCGGGGAGCTGTTTTTT; CDR3: CASSLATRNTGELFF
J: TRBJ1-2; D: -; size: few; V: TRBV7-8; DNA: TGTGCCAGCAGCTTACCTACCGGTAACTATGGCTACACCTTC; CDR3: CASSLPTGNYGYTF
J: TRBJ2-7; D: -; size: many; V: TRBV19; DNA: TGTGCCAGTAGTATAGTGCACAGCCCCTACGAGCAGTACTTC; CDR3: CASSIVHSPYEQYF
J: TRBJ2-5; D: TRBD1; size: once; V: TRBV28; DNA: TGTGCCAGCAGTTCCAGGGGGCGAGGTGGGACGGAGACCCAGTACTTC; CDR3: CASSSRGRGGTETQYF
J: TRBJ1-4; D: -; size: -; V: TRBV4-1; DNA: TGCGCCAGCAGCCACTACATCAGGGAACTCAAACTGTTTTTT; CDR3: CASSHYIRELKLFF
J: TRBJ1-1; D: -; size: -; V: TRBV5-1; DNA: TGCGCCAGCAGCTTTATCGGGTTGAGGGAAACTGAAGCTTTCTTT; CDR3: CASSFIGLRETEAFF
J: TRBJ2-3; D: -; size: many; V: TRBV19; DNA: TGTGCCAGTAGTATCCAGGGCGCAGATACGCAGTATTTT; CDR3: CASSIQGADTQYF